This paragraph covers one T cell receptor (beta chain) sequence. The data belong to a study of blood T cell repertoires in COVID-19. Study overall: Italy, Spain and the United States were the sources of the convalescent and acute COVID-19 samples. PBMCs, B-cell-depleted T cells, or T cells provided the cDNA or gDNA that made up the material.

Original data processing: Cell counts per sample came from amplifying reference gene primers. TCRdb's copy holds only in-frame clones and misses some; the assay was immunoSEQ multiplex PCR. The V and J calls and clone size were taken over from that table, and D and trimming were inferred from the DNA. The sample carries about 130,000 clones, approximately 81% recorded once. The sequenced sample was peripheral blood. The sequence was collected from a man in his fifties or sixties with acute or convalescent COVID-19.

The DNA for the CDR3 is TGCGCCAGCAGCCCGGGTCGGAGTGGGTACAATGAGCAGTTCTTC. Translated: CASSPGRSGYNEQFF. The J gene is TRBJ2-1, the V gene TRBV5-1; D gene uncertain. Trimming shortened V by 4 bases and J by 4 bases, and 15 bases separated the two germline ends. Germline values: CDR1 SGHRS, CDR2 YFSETQ. The CDR3 length is 15 residues.